This T cell receptor (beta chain) appears in the sequencing data of a study of T cells in Graves' hyperthyroidism and ophthalmopathy. This clonotype has a handful of counts. Authors of the study amplified TCR beta CDR3 regions from RNA transcripts. The HTBI primer set drove a first-round RT-PCR of the TCR CDR3. Using its own MiXCR run on the multiplex PCR reads, TCRdb lists one record per CDR3 protein. The top ten hold around 3.3% of the sample, which has around 600,000 distinct CDR3 sequences, about a sixth seen once. Specimen: blood. The source of this sequence is a woman in her thirties or forties with Graves' ophthalmopathy.

CDR3 in amino acids: CASSVTGYNQPQHF. The DNA for the CDR3 is TGTGCCAGCAGCGTGACAGGGTATAATCAGCCCCAGCATTTT. The chain recombines TRBV2 with TRBJ1-5, with 7 bases matching TRBD1. This CDR3 comprises 14 residues. With V trimmed by 6 bases and J by 4 bases, 6 bases remained unmatched. The germline V gene encodes CDR1 SNHLY and CDR2 FYNNEI.